What follows are 24 T cell receptor beta chains derived from one specimen sequenced in a study of identifying expanded T cells in peripheral blood. Measured with immunoSEQ multiplex PCR; TCRdb has only the in-frame clones, and not every one. The table shows approximately 100,000 clones, with 88% occurring only once. Material: blood. Receptors were obtained from a person aged 18 to 70 in good health.

The V and J genes are TRBV15 and TRBJ2-7, with D tentatively TRBD1 or TRBD2 (5 bases each). With 3 bases removed from V and 3 bases from J, the gap between germline ends came to 21 bases. Germline V lookup: CDR1 LNHNV, CDR2 YYDKDF (reference sequence). The CDR3 has 17 residues. The CDR3 bases are TGTGCCACCAGCAGGGGGACCGGATTGGCGGGCGGCTACGAGCAGTACTTC. Protein: CATSRGTGLAGGYEQYF. Combining the CDR3 with reference TRBV15 and TRBJ2-7 gives the whole variable domain DAMVIQNPRYQVTQFGKPVTLSCSQTLNHNVMYWYQQKSSQAPKLLFHYYDKDFNNEADTPDNFQSRRPNTSFCFLDIRSPGLGDTAMYLCATSRGTGLAGGYEQYFGPGTRLTVT.

The gene calls are TRBV30 and TRBJ2-7; 7 bases line up with TRBD1. V shed 5 bases and J 7 bases; nucleotides not matched to a gene: 14. The CDR3 is 14 amino acids. Germline loops: CDR1 GTSNPN, CDR2 SVGIG (reference sequence). CDR3 protein: CAWSRTGSSQEQYF. The DNA of the CDR3 is TGTGCCTGGTCAAGGACAGGCTCGTCCCAAGAGCAGTACTTC.

The gene calls are TRBV5-1 and TRBJ2-3; 16 bases fit TRBD2. This CDR3 is 17 amino acids long. CDR1 is SGHRS, CDR2 YFSETQ, per germline. Trimming at V came to 9 bases and at J to 0 bases, leaving 7 bases not matched to a gene. As DNA, the CDR3 is TGCGCCACCTCACAGGGACTAGCGGGGGGGAGCACAGATACGCAGTATTTT. Amino acid sequence: CATSQGLAGGSTDTQYF.

In its sample, this clone was seen a few times. V gene TRBV7-2 combines with J gene TRBJ2-2, with D possibly being TRBD2 (5 bases). Trimming pared 1 base from V and 5 bases from J, leaving 11 bases between. The CDR3 runs to 15 residues. Germline V gives CDR1 SGHTA, CDR2 FQGNSA. The CDR3: CASSLGFRGTGELFF. The CDR3 DNA reads as TGTGCCAGCAGCTTAGGGTTTCGGGGTACCGGGGAGCTGTTTTTT.

This clone showed up just once. The V call is TRBV25-1, the J call TRBJ2-1; perhaps TRBD1 as D (5 bases). Germline loops: CDR1 MGHDK, CDR2 SYGVNS. The CDR3 covers 13 residues. The germline V and J ends were trimmed by 4 bases and 3 bases, with 7 bases remaining between them. CDR3 DNA sequence: TGTGCCAGCAGTGGCCAGGGCTACAATGAGCAGTTCTTC. It translates to CASSGQGYNEQFF.

This chain joins TRBV5-1 and TRBJ2-5; 7 nucleotides align to TRBD2. The length of the CDR3 is 13 residues. Losses at the gene ends were 4 bases for V and 5 bases for J; bases not matched to a gene: 5. Germline values: CDR1 SGHRS, CDR2 YFSETQ. In nucleotides, the CDR3 is TGCGCCAGCAGCCGCGGACTAGATGAGACCCAGTACTTC. It codes for CASSRGLDETQYF.

The chain combines TRBV4-2 with TRBJ1-2; 7 positions agree with TRBD1. This CDR3 is 15 amino acids long. V lost 1 base to trimming and J lost 5 bases; unmatched junction nucleotides: 7. Germline-derived CDR1 and CDR2 are LGHNA and YNFKEQ. CDR3 in DNA: TGTGCCAGCAGCCAAGTTAGCCAGGGGGAATATGGCTACACCTTC. Translation gives CASSQVSQGEYGYTF.

This clone has more than one count but fewer than ten. V usage is TRBV28 and J usage is TRBJ2-4, with D perhaps matching TRBD2 (6 bases). V shed 11 bases and J shed 11 bases, with 7 bases lying between them. This CDR3 spans 8 amino acids. Germline CDR1 is MDHEN and CDR2 is SYDVKM. The CDR3 spells CAGGVQYF. The CDR3 DNA reads as TGTGCCGGAGGGGTTCAGTACTTC.

The chain is built from TRBV27 and TRBJ2-5; 11 bases agree with TRBD2. Germline loops: CDR1 MNHEY, CDR2 SMNVEV (reference sequence). This CDR3 contains 17 residues. After removal of 5 bases from V and 4 bases from J, the junction contained 12 bases not matched to a gene. As DNA, the CDR3 is TGTGCCAGCAGTCCGAGGGGACTAGCGGATAGGGGAGAGACCCAGTACTTC. It codes for CASSPRGLADRGETQYF.

The rearrangement joins TRBV10-3 to TRBJ1-3; D is unclear. Germline loops: CDR1 ENHRY, CDR2 SYGVKD. Trimming removed 8 bases from V and 0 bases from J, with 8 bases in between. The CDR3 length is 13 residues. This CDR3 is CAIGRPSGNTIYF. In nucleotides, the CDR3 is TGTGCCATCGGACGTCCCTCTGGAAACACCATATATTTT.

The chain recombines TRBV5-1 with TRBJ2-3; 11 bases agree with TRBD2. The CDR3 consists of 15 residues. Germline V gene sequence: CDR1 SGHRS, CDR2 YFSETQ. With V trimmed by 1 base and J by 4 bases, 2 bases remained unmatched. CDR3: CASSLTSGSADTQYF. DNA for the CDR3: TGCGCCAGCAGCTTGACTAGCGGGAGCGCAGATACGCAGTATTTT.

This clone was seen a few times. The V call is TRBV2, the J call TRBJ1-5; TRBD1 matches 7 bases. V gave up 4 bases and J gave up 2 bases; unmatched junction bases: 5. Germline CDR1 and CDR2: SNHLY and FYNNEI. The CDR3 is made up of 15 amino acids. The CDR3: CASSADRVRNQPQHF. CDR3 sequence (DNA): TGTGCCAGCAGTGCAGACAGGGTGCGCAATCAGCCCCAGCATTTT. Looking up the rest from reference TRBV2 and TRBJ1-5 gives the full variable domain: EPEVTQTPSHQVTQMGQEVILRCVPISNHLYFYWYRQILGQKVEFLVSFYNNEISEKSEIFDDQFSVERPDGSNFTLKIRSTKLEDSAMYFCASSADRVRNQPQHFGDGTRLSIL.

The rearrangement joins TRBV4-1 to TRBJ2-1, with a tentative D call TRBD1 (5 bases). V dropped 1 base and J dropped 4 bases, with 11 bases sitting between them. This CDR3 spans 15 amino acids. Germline assignment: CDR1 MGHRA and CDR2 YSYEKL. Here the CDR3 DNA reads TGCGCCAGCAGCCAAGGGCAGGGTCAATACAATGAGCAGTTCTTC. Amino acids: CASSQGQGQYNEQFF.

This clone was detected only a few times. This chain links TRBV11-2 with TRBJ2-1; 7 nucleotides align to TRBD2. The J segment lost 5 bases and the V segment lost 5 bases, leaving 12 bases of the junction unmatched. Germline V gene data show CDR1 as SGHAT and CDR2 as FQNNGV. CDR3 length equals 16 residues. This CDR3 reads CASSPQRAGRNNEQFF. The CDR3 DNA sequence: TGTGCCAGCAGCCCCCAAAGAGCGGGAAGGAACAATGAGCAGTTCTTC.

This clone was counted once. The chain employs TRBV2 and TRBJ2-2; perhaps TRBD2 as D (7 bases). Trimming removed 6 bases from V and 0 bases from J, with 14 bases in between. Looked up from germline, CDR1 is SNHLY and CDR2 is FYNNEI. The CDR3 loop spans 16 amino acids. The CDR3: CASRGGALANTGELFF. As DNA, the CDR3 is TGTGCCAGCAGAGGGGGGGCGCTGGCGAACACCGGGGAGCTGTTTTTT.

V gene TRBV2 combines with J gene TRBJ1-4, with 7 bases identical to TRBD1. V lost 4 bases, J lost 8 bases, and 16 bases stayed unmatched. CDR1 and CDR2 from the germline V gene are SNHLY and FYNNEI. The length of the CDR3 is 17 residues. The CDR3 region is CASSGDSAGGRGEKLFF. CDR3 nucleotides: TGTGCCAGCAGTGGAGACTCGGCAGGGGGTAGAGGGGAAAAACTGTTTTTT.

This rearrangement joins TRBV7-9 to TRBJ1-6; 9 nucleotides line up with TRBD1. This CDR3 has 17 residues. The V and J ends lost 6 bases and 1 base, in that order; junction bases with no gene match: 7. CDR1 is SEHNR, CDR2 FQNEAQ, per germline (reference sequence). The CDR3 loop is CASRDDRGRSYNSPLHF. The CDR3 DNA follows: TGTGCCAGCAGGGATGACAGGGGGAGATCCTATAATTCACCCCTCCACTTT.

With respect to this clone: A far larger clone is a single base away, which makes a read error likely. The chain is built from TRBV5-6 and TRBJ1-2, with 8 bases matching TRBD1. The CDR3 has 17 residues. V shed 0 bases, J shed 2 bases, and the junction held 9 bases outside the gene matches. Germline V gene sequence: CDR1 SGHDT, CDR2 YYEEEE. Here the CDR3 DNA reads TGTGCCAGCAGCTTGGATGCAGGGGGCGCGAAGAACTATGGCTACACCTTC. It translates to CASSLDAGGAKNYGYTF.

The V gene is TRBV7-2, the J gene TRBJ1-5; D might be TRBD1 (5 bases). The V gene lost 5 bases and the J gene lost 0 bases, with 20 bases spanning the gap. The CDR3 is 18 amino acids. CDR1 and CDR2 from the germline V gene are SGHTA and FQGNSA. CDR3 in amino acids: CASSLGQGPRYSNQPQHF. The CDR3 DNA reads TGTGCCAGCAGCCTCGGACAAGGGCCGCGTTATAGCAATCAGCCCCAGCATTTT.

V is TRBV5-6 and J is TRBJ1-4, with D hard to call. Germline CDR1 reads SGHDT; CDR2 reads YYEEEE. The CDR3 consists of 14 residues. Trimming cost V 3 bases and J 6 bases, with 12 bases left between them. The CDR3 DNA sequence: TGTGCCAGCAGCTCGGACGGGGTTTATGAAAAACTGTTTTTT. Encoded protein: CASSSDGVYEKLFF.

This rearrangement joins TRBV2 to TRBJ1-1, with TRBD1 matching over 7 bases. The V segment lost 6 bases and the J segment 7 bases; nucleotides outside the gene matches: 11. Per the germline V gene, CDR1 is SNHLY and CDR2 is FYNNEI. CDR3 length: 14 amino acids. The CDR3 coding sequence is TGTGCCAGCAGACCTCAGGGGGTTACCTTTGAAGCTTTCTTT. It translates to CASRPQGVTFEAFF.

In this sample, this clone turned up once. This rearrangement joins TRBV5-1 to TRBJ2-4; 7 nucleotides match TRBD1. The CDR3 is 15 residues long. V lost 1 base and J lost 10; bases outside the gene matches: 11. Germline CDR1 and CDR2: SGHRS and YFSETQ. Here the CDR3 DNA reads TGCGCCAGCAGCTTGAAGGGACAGCCAACGGGGATTCAGTACTTC. This translates into CASSLKGQPTGIQYF.

The V and J genes are TRBV7-8 and TRBJ2-3; TRBD1 or TRBD2 may be the D gene (5 bases each). The CDR3 runs to 16 residues. Germline CDR1 is SGHVS and CDR2 is FQNEAQ. V lost 1 base, J lost 1 base, and 12 bases lay in between. The CDR3 loop is CASSLGTPGGTDTQYF. Here the CDR3 DNA reads TGTGCCAGCAGCTTAGGGACACCCGGGGGCACAGATACGCAGTATTTT.

The rearrangement joins TRBV19 to TRBJ2-3; D is unclear. Germline CDR1 reads LNHDA; CDR2 reads SQIVND (reference sequence). V was cut by 1 base and J by 6 bases, with 14 bases left in between. The CDR3 contains 15 residues. CDR3 in amino acids: CASSIGAAPPDTQYF. CDR3 DNA sequence: TGTGCCAGTAGTATAGGGGCGGCACCGCCGGATACGCAGTATTTT.